This section outlines one TCR beta chain sequence together with its context. Its cognate antigen is unknown. The germline gene is not matched at one end of the junction; a read error may be the cause. This specimen belongs to a study of T-cell reconstitution after alpha-beta-depleted transplantation in children. General study findings and limits: Fresh T-cell production supplied most of the T-cell counts and diversity seen one year after transplant. Where some patients showed high TCRbeta diversity at day 60, it came from recipient T cells and thymic progenitors that had survived. Several hundred expanded graft clones reportedly gave rise to the alpha-beta T cells present about two months after transplant.

The CDR3 has 18 residues. The germline V gene encodes CDR1 SGHVS and CDR2 FNYEAQ. Researchers prepared the TCRbeta library using unique molecular identifiers, the study reports. TCRdb processed the PCR reads anew with MiXCR; each CDR3 protein has one entry. The sample holds 73,000 or so distinct CDR3 sequences, 4.9% seen once. This clonotype was obtained from a boy in the first two years of life who had a stem cell transplant for acute myeloid leukemia, so the T cells may come from the graft donor. The starting material was PBMCs, mostly from graft donor cells, obtained 180 days after TCRalphabeta/CD19-depleted stem cell transplant. The chain carries TRBV7-6 and TRBJ2-3; no clear D. The CDR3 loop is CASSFTFKGPSSRDTQYF. For the CDR3, the DNA is TGTGCCAGCAGCTTCACCTTCAAAGGGCCCTCGAGCAGAGATACGCAGTATTTT.